These 6 T cell receptor beta chains were all obtained from the same sample, sequenced in a study of blood T cell repertoires in COVID-19. TCRdb's table, derived via immunoSEQ multiplex PCR, lists solely in-frame clones and lacks some. This sample carries roughly 52,000 clones, around 83% of them seen once, and the ten largest clones take roughly 4.8%. The specimen was peripheral blood. These receptors came from a human donor in a cohort sampled during active COVID-19.

The chain is built from TRBV13 and TRBJ2-3; maybe TRBD2 (6 bases). Trimming removed 5 bases at V and 1 base at J, with 10 bases between. Germline V gene lookup returns CDR1 PRHDT and CDR2 FYEKMQ (reference sequence). The CDR3 runs 14 residues. CDR3 DNA sequence: TGTGCCAGCAGCCTGCCGGGGGGCACAGATACGCAGTATTTT. Amino acids: CASSLPGGTDTQYF.

The chain uses TRBV7-2 and TRBJ1-3, with D possibly TRBD1 on 5 matching bases. Germline lookup yields CDR1 SGHTA and CDR2 FQGNSA. Trimming removed 1 base at V and 0 bases at J, with 7 bases between. The CDR3 consists of 15 residues. The DNA of the CDR3 is TGTGCCAGCAGCTTAGAAGGGGCCTCTGGAAACACCATATATTTT. Its protein is CASSLEGASGNTIYF.

The chain joins TRBV24-1 to TRBJ2-7, with 10 positions matching TRBD1. Germline-derived CDR1 and CDR2 are KGHDR and SFDVKD. CDR3 size: 16 residues. Germline trimming cut 1 base from V and 7 bases from J; bases unmatched to any gene: 9. The CDR3 DNA reads as TGTGCCACCAGTGATTTTCCGGGACAGGGGCCATATGAGCAGTACTTC. Its translation: CATSDFPGQGPYEQYF.

V and J are TRBV19 and TRBJ1-3; D call uncertain. Germline CDR1 reads LNHDA; CDR2 reads SQIVND (reference sequence). CDR3 length equals 14 residues. Trimming stripped 7 bases from V and 0 bases from J, with 10 bases between. The CDR3 DNA follows: TGTGCCAGTACCGTCAAGAGCTCTGGAAACACCATATATTTT. Its translation: CASTVKSSGNTIYF.

The chain has TRBV7-9 and TRBJ1-5, with 8 bases aligning to TRBD1. Losses at the gene ends were 5 bases for V and 2 bases for J; bases not matched to a gene: 5. The CDR3 is made up of 15 amino acids. The V gene's germline CDR1 is SEHNR and CDR2 FQNEAQ (reference sequence). CDR3 sequence: CASSPQGGGNQPQHF. For the CDR3, the DNA is TGTGCCAGCAGCCCACAGGGGGGCGGCAATCAGCCCCAGCATTTT.

The rearrangement uses TRBV14 and TRBJ2-2, with a weak D call TRBD2 (6 bases). From germline, CDR1 is SGHDN and CDR2 FVKESK. The ends were cut back, 1 base at V and 5 bases at J, with 11 bases in the middle. The CDR3 has 15 residues. CDR3 loop: CASSQALGGTGELFF. The CDR3, as DNA: TGTGCCAGCAGCCAAGCGCTAGGAGGGACCGGGGAGCTGTTTTTT.